This T cell receptor beta chain was sequenced during a study of T cell repertoires in cytomegalovirus infection. Concerning this clonotype itself: Its antigen is still unknown.

The CDR3 is 14 amino acids. V lost 6 bases to trimming and J lost 0 bases, with 11 bases between them. Germline CDR1 is SGHTA and CDR2 is FQGTGA. One entry per CDR3 protein results from TCRdb running MiXCR on the reads. The sample consists of 650,000 to 900,000 distinct CDR3 sequences, 25% to 30% of them appearing once. V and J are TRBV7-3 and TRBJ1-1; D gene ambiguous. The TCR comes from a human donor in good health (CMV status not recorded). Some clones in this sample may be carry-over from other donors' samples. The specimen was cultured CD8+ T cells from PBMCs, collected from culture after CMV antigen stimulation. The CDR3 is CASRYPGMNTEAFF. CDR3 DNA sequence: TGTGCCAGCAGATATCCAGGCATGAACACTGAAGCTTTCTTT. Supplemented by reference TRBV7-3 and TRBJ1-1, the full variable domain reads GAGVSQTPSNKVTEKGKYVELRCDPISGHTALYWYRQSLGQGPEFLIYFQGTGAADDSGLPNDRFFAVRPEGSVSTLKIQRTERGDSAVYLCASRYPGMNTEAFFGQGTRLTVV.